Following are 25 T cell receptor beta chains from one sample sequenced in a study of PD-1 blockade in classical Hodgkin lymphoma. Relapses following autologous stem cell transplantation were seen in all patients, with brentuximab vedotin exposure varying. Clones were sequenced by immunoSEQ multiplex PCR, and TCRdb holds only the in-frame ones, with some missing. The sample has 90,000 to 100,000 clones; roughly 92% are singletons. The material sequenced was peripheral blood mononuclear cells (PBMCs), taken at baseline. Source of these receptors: a human donor with classical Hodgkin lymphoma.

The chain has TRBV6-6 and TRBJ1-1; D not resolved. CDR1 and CDR2 from the germline V gene are MNHNY and SVGAGI (reference sequence). This CDR3 region has 14 residues. V shed 4 bases and J shed 6 bases, with 15 bases lying between them. This CDR3 is CASSFSGGRAEAFF. The CDR3 DNA follows: TGTGCCAGCAGTTTCTCCGGCGGGAGGGCTGAAGCTTTCTTT.

The chain employs TRBV6-1 and TRBJ1-1, with D perhaps matching TRBD1 (5 bases). Trimming removed 8 bases at V and 0 bases at J, with 7 bases between. The CDR3 covers 12 residues. The V gene's germline CDR1 is MNHNS and CDR2 SASEGT. This CDR3 is CASDRVNTEAFF. CDR3 sequence (DNA): TGTGCCAGCGACAGAGTGAACACTGAAGCTTTCTTT.

This chain links TRBV19 with TRBJ2-7; D call uncertain. V was clipped by 6 bases and J by 0 bases, with 12 bases between them. The CDR3 is 14 residues long. From germline, CDR1 is LNHDA and CDR2 SQIVND (reference sequence). CDR3: CASRVQINSYEQYF. Here the CDR3 DNA reads TGTGCCAGTAGGGTACAGATAAACTCCTACGAGCAGTACTTC.

The rearrangement uses TRBV4-1 and TRBJ1-5, with D perhaps matching TRBD1 (6 bases). The germline V gene encodes CDR1 MGHRA and CDR2 YSYEKL. Between the trimmed V and J ends, which lost 1 base and 2 bases, there was a span of 9 bases. The CDR3 is made up of 15 amino acids. The DNA of the CDR3 is TGCGCCAGCAGCCAAGTGGGGGGGCGCAATCAGCCCCAGCATTTT. Translating gives CASSQVGGRNQPQHF.

CDR3 sequence: CASSVTSGAYEQYF. CDR3 DNA sequence: TGTGCCAGCAGTGTGACTAGCGGAGCCTACGAGCAGTACTTC. The rearrangement uses TRBV6-1 and TRBJ2-7; 9 nucleotides match TRBD2. V was clipped by 4 bases and J by 2 bases; unmatched bases: 3. The CDR3 contains 14 residues. CDR1 is MNHNS, CDR2 SASEGT, per germline.

This sequence joins TRBV28 and TRBJ1-5; D unclear. The CDR3 extends over 16 amino acids. The V gene's germline CDR1 is MDHEN and CDR2 SYDVKM. The germline V and J ends were trimmed by 3 bases and 2 bases, with 14 bases remaining between them. The CDR3 DNA follows: TGTGCCAGCAGTTTGTCTGGGGTCAACGGCAATCAGCCCCAGCATTTT. Encoded protein: CASSLSGVNGNQPQHF.

The V and J genes are TRBV29-1 and TRBJ2-7; D remains unclear. V was clipped by 6 bases and J by 0 bases, with 12 bases between them. CDR1 SQVTM and CDR2 ANQGSEA come from the germline V gene. The CDR3 totals 13 residues. The chain's CDR3 is CSVGDWSSYEQYF. The CDR3 bases are TGCAGCGTAGGAGACTGGAGCTCCTACGAGCAGTACTTC.

This rearrangement joins TRBV14 to TRBJ1-1; perhaps TRBD1 as D (5 bases). Germline loops: CDR1 SGHDN, CDR2 FVKESK. There are 16 residues in the CDR3. Trimming took 5 bases from V and 5 from J, leaving 21 bases between them. The DNA for the CDR3 is TGTGCCAGCAGCGACAGACTGGGGCCACCGCGGACTGAAGCTTTCTTT. This encodes CASSDRLGPPRTEAFF.

The V call is TRBV30, the J call TRBJ2-7; D remains unclear. The ends were cut back, 0 bases at V and 7 bases at J, with 19 bases in the middle. The CDR3 has 15 amino acids. Germline V gives CDR1 GTSNPN, CDR2 SVGIG (reference sequence). This chain's CDR3 is CAWSVPLTISGEQYF. For the CDR3, the DNA is TGTGCCTGGAGTGTACCTTTAACCATAAGTGGGGAGCAGTACTTC.

The chain employs TRBV9 and TRBJ2-3; D is ambiguous. Germline-derived CDR1 and CDR2 are SGDLS and YYNGEE. V lost 0 bases to trimming and J lost 2 bases, with 7 bases between them. The CDR3 is 14 residues long. As DNA, the CDR3 is TGTGCCAGCAGCGTAGTCGATACCACAGATACGCAGTATTTT. This codes for CASSVVDTTDTQYF.

The chain combines TRBV11-3 with TRBJ2-2; 12 nucleotides line up with TRBD2. This CDR3 contains 15 residues. With 5 bases clipped from V and 6 bases from J, the junction kept 4 bases outside the gene matches. Germline V CDR1 and CDR2: SGHNT, YENEEA. CDR3 sequence reads: CASSPTSGSSGELFF. CDR3 nucleotides: TGTGCCAGCAGCCCGACTAGCGGGAGTTCCGGGGAGCTGTTTTTT.

This sequence joins TRBV7-8 and TRBJ2-3; D unresolved. The CDR3 sequence is 15 residues long. Trimming left V 3 bases short and J 0 bases short, with 10 bases between. From germline, CDR1 is SGHVS and CDR2 FQNEAQ. The CDR3 DNA sequence: TGTGCCAGCAGCTTCCGGGCTGCTAGCACAGATACGCAGTATTTT. It codes for CASSFRAASTDTQYF.

The CDR3: CASSQQGGYTF. CDR3 sequence (DNA): TGTGCCAGCAGTCAGCAAGGGGGCTACACCTTC. The rearrangement uses TRBV6-5 and TRBJ1-2, with D uncertain. The germline V gene encodes CDR1 MNHEY and CDR2 SVGAGI. Trimming stripped 5 bases from V and 8 bases from J, with 9 bases between. The CDR3 has 11 residues.

The CDR3 spells CASSQGPYEQYF. The CDR3 coding sequence is TGTGCCAGCAGCCAAGGCCCCTACGAGCAGTACTTC. The chain recombines TRBV4-2 with TRBJ2-7, with no clear D. The CDR3 contains 12 residues. Trimming took off 1 base at V and 2 bases at J, with 3 bases between the two ends. Per the germline V gene, CDR1 is LGHNA and CDR2 is YNFKEQ.

The V and J genes are TRBV27 and TRBJ2-7; TRBD1 might be the D (5 bases). Trimming removed 2 bases at V and 4 bases at J, with 12 bases between. CDR3 length: 14 residues. The germline V gene encodes CDR1 MNHEY and CDR2 SMNVEV (reference sequence). The CDR3 nucleotides read TGTGCCAGCAGTTTAGGGGCAGGACCGTACGAGCAGTACTTC. It specifies CASSLGAGPYEQYF.

This chain connects TRBV28 to TRBJ2-1; TRBD1 is a possible D gene (6 bases). This CDR3 is 16 amino acids long. Germline values: CDR1 MDHEN, CDR2 SYDVKM. V gave up 1 base and J gave up 7 bases, with 17 bases separating them. The CDR3 here is CASSLLRGRGGNEQFF. In DNA, the CDR3 is TGTGCCAGCAGTTTATTAAGGGGGAGAGGAGGAAATGAGCAGTTCTTC.

This clone was seen a single time. The genes are TRBV9 and TRBJ2-7; 8 bases are a match to TRBD2. This CDR3 is 15 amino acids long. The trim removed 2 bases at V and 3 bases at J, leaving 7 bases unmatched. Looked up from germline, CDR1 is SGDLS and CDR2 is YYNGEE. In DNA, the CDR3 is TGTGCCAGCAGCGTTAGTGGCGGGAGGAGCTACGAGCAGTACTTC. Translation gives CASSVSGGRSYEQYF.

This clone was recorded only once. The chain joins TRBV27 to TRBJ1-1, with 10 bases that match TRBD1. V lost 3 bases and J lost 8; bases outside the gene matches: 12. Per the germline V gene, CDR1 is MNHEY and CDR2 is SMNVEV (reference sequence). CDR3 size: 16 residues. The CDR3: CASSFGTGDAKTEAFF. CDR3 DNA sequence: TGTGCCAGCAGTTTCGGGACAGGGGACGCCAAGACCGAAGCTTTCTTT.

Concerning this clone: The same CDR3 arises from other DNA sequences in this sample as well. The V and J genes are TRBV7-6 and TRBJ2-3; no clear D. The germline V and J ends were trimmed by 0 bases and 0 bases, with 1 base remaining between them. The CDR3 covers 13 residues. Germline V gene lookup returns CDR1 SGHVS and CDR2 FNYEAQ. The CDR3 loop is CASSLASTDTQYF. DNA of the CDR3: TGTGCCAGCAGCTTAGCTAGCACAGATACGCAGTATTTT.

This clone came up a few times. The chain recombines TRBV18 with TRBJ1-5, with D uncertain. This CDR3 has 13 residues. With 4 bases removed from V and 11 bases from J, the gap between germline ends came to 15 bases. Per the germline V gene, CDR1 is KGHSH and CDR2 is LQKENI. CDR3 protein: CASSRLDGPSQHF. DNA of the CDR3: TGTGCCAGCTCACGCTTGGACGGCCCGTCCCAGCATTTT.

V usage is TRBV5-8 and J usage is TRBJ2-5; the D gene is possibly TRBD2 (5 bases). CDR1 SGHTS and CDR2 YDEGEE come from the germline V gene. The CDR3 runs to 12 residues. The ends were cut back, 2 bases at V and 5 bases at J, with 7 bases in the middle. The CDR3 protein is CASSFKRETQYF. The CDR3 DNA reads TGTGCCAGCAGCTTTAAGCGGGAGACCCAGTACTTC.

The chain links TRBV25-1 to TRBJ2-2; D perhaps matches TRBD2 (6 bases). Trimming shortened V by 3 bases and J by 5 bases, and 13 bases separated the two germline ends. The germline gives CDR1 MGHDK, CDR2 SYGVNS. This CDR3 region has 15 residues. The CDR3 DNA reads as TGTGCCAGCAGTGATGGAGGGCTTACGACCGGGGAGCTGTTTTTT. This sequence encodes CASSDGGLTTGELFF.

The V and J genes are TRBV7-7 and TRBJ1-1; perhaps TRBD1 as D (6 bases). CDR1 and CDR2 from the germline V gene are SSHAT and FNYEAQ (reference sequence). This CDR3 spans 13 amino acids. Trimming removed 6 bases from V and 3 bases from J, with 11 bases in between. The CDR3 region has the DNA TGTGCCAGCAGTCATGACAGGTACACTGAAGCTTTCTTT. This encodes CASSHDRYTEAFF.

J is TRBJ2-5 and V is TRBV4-1; no definite D call. The ends were cut back, 0 bases at V and 3 bases at J, with 11 bases in the middle. Germline values: CDR1 MGHRA, CDR2 YSYEKL. This CDR3 comprises 15 residues. The CDR3 coding sequence is TGCGCCAGCAGCCAAGAAAGGTACGGCGAAGAGACCCAGTACTTC. Translation: CASSQERYGEETQYF.

The V gene is TRBV9, the J gene TRBJ1-3; 7 positions match TRBD1. V gave up 4 bases and J gave up 2 bases; unmatched junction bases: 3. Germline loops: CDR1 SGDLS, CDR2 YYNGEE. This CDR3 comprises 14 residues. The chain's CDR3 is CASSRGTAGNTIYF. DNA of the CDR3: TGTGCCAGCAGCCGAGGGACAGCTGGAAACACCATATATTTT.